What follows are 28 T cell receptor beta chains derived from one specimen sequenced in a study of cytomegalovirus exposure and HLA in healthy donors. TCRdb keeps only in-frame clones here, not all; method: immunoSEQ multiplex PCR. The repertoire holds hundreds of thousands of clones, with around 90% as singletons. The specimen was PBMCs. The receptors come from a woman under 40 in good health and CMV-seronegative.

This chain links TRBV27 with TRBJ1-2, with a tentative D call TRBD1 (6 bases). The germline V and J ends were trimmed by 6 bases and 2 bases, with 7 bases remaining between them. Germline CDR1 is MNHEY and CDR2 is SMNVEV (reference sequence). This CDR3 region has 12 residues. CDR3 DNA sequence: TGTGCCAGCAGCGGACAGAACTATGGCTACACCTTC. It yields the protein CASSGQNYGYTF.

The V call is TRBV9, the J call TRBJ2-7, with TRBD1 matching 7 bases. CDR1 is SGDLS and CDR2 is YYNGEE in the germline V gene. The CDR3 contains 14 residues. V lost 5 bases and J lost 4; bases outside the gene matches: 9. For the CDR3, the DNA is TGTGCCAGCAGTGAGGGGACAGCAACTTACGAGCAGTACTTC. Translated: CASSEGTATYEQYF.

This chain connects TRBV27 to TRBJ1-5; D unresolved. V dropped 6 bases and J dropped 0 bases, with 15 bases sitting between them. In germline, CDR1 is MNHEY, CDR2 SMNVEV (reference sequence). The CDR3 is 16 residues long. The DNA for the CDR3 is TGTGCCAGCAGGCCGGATAAAAATTATAGCAATCAGCCCCAGCATTTT. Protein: CASRPDKNYSNQPQHF.

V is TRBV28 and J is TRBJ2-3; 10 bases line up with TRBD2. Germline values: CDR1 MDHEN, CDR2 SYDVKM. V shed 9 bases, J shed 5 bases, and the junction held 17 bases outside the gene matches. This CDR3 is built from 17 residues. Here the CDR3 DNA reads TGTGCCAGGATTTACACTCGAGCGGGAGGGCAGGTAGATACGCAGTATTTT. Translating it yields CARIYTRAGGQVDTQYF.

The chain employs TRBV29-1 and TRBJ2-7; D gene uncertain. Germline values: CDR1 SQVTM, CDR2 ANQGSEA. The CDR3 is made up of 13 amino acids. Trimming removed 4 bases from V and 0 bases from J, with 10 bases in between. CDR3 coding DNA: TGCAGCGTTGTGCTACCTTACTCCTACGAGCAGTACTTC. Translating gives CSVVLPYSYEQYF.

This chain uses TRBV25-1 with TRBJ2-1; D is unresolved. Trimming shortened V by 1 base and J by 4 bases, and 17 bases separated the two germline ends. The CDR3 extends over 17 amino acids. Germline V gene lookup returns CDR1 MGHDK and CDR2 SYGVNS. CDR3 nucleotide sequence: TGTGCCAGCAGTGAATTCGGTGGGCGGAATTTGTACAATGAGCAGTTCTTC. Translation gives CASSEFGGRNLYNEQFF.

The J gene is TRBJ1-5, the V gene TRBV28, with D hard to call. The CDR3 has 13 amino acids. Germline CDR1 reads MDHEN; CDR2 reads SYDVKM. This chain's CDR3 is CGGSGLGNQPQHF. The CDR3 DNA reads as TGTGGCGGTAGTGGTTTGGGCAATCAGCCCCAGCATTTT.

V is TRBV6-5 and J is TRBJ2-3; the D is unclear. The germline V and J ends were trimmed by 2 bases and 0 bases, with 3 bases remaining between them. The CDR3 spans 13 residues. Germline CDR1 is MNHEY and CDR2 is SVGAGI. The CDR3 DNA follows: TGTGCCAGCAGTTACGACAGCACAGATACGCAGTATTTT. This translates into CASSYDSTDTQYF.

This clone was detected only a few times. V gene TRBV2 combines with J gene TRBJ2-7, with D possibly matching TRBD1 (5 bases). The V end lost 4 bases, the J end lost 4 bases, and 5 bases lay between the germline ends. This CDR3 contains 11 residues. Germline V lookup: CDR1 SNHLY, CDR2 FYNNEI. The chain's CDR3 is CASSGQYEQYF. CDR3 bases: TGTGCCAGCAGTGGACAGTACGAGCAGTACTTC. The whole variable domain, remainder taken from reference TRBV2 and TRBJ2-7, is EPEVTQTPSHQVTQMGQEVILRCVPISNHLYFYWYRQILGQKVEFLVSFYNNEISEKSEIFDDQFSVERPDGSNFTLKIRSTKLEDSAMYFCASSGQYEQYFGPGTRLTVT.

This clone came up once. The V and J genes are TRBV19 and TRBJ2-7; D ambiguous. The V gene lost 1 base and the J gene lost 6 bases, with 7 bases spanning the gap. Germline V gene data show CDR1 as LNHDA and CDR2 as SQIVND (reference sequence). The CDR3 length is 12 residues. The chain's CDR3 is CASSIGRSEQYF. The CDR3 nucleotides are TGTGCCAGTAGTATAGGAAGATCCGAGCAGTACTTC.

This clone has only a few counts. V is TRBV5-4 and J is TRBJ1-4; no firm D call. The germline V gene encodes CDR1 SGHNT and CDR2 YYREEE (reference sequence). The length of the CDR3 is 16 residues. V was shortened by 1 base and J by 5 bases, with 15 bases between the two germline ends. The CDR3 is CASSLNSGQGNEKLFF. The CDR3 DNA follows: TGTGCCAGCAGCTTGAATTCGGGCCAAGGGAATGAAAAACTGTTTTTT.

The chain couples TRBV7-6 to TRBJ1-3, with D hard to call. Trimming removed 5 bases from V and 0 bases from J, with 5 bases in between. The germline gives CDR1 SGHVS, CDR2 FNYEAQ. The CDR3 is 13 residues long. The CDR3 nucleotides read TGTGCCAGCAGCCTTTCCTCTGGAAACACCATATATTTT. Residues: CASSLSSGNTIYF.

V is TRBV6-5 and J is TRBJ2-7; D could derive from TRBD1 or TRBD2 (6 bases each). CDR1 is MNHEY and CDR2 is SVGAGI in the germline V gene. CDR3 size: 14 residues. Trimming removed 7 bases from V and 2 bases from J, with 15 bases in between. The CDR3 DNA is TGTGCCAGCACCCGTGGGGGGCCTCCCTACGAGCAGTACTTC. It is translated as CASTRGGPPYEQYF.

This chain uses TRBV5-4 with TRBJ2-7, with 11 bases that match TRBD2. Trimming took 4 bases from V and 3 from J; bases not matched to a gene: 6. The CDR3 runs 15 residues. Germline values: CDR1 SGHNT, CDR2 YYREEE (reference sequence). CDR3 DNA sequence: TGTGCCAGCAGCCCGTCAACTAGCGGGAGCTACGAGCAGTACTTC. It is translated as CASSPSTSGSYEQYF.

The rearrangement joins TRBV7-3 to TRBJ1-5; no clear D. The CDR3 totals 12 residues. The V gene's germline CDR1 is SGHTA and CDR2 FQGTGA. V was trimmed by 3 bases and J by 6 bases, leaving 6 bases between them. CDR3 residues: CASSLPGQPQHF. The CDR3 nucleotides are TGTGCCAGCAGCTTGCCGGGTCAGCCCCAGCATTTT.

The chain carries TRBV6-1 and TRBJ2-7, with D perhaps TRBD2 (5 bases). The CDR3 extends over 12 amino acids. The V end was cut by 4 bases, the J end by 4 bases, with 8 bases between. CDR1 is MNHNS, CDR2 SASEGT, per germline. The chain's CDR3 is CASSATGYEQYF. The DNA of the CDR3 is TGTGCCAGCAGTGCCACGGGGTACGAGCAGTACTTC.

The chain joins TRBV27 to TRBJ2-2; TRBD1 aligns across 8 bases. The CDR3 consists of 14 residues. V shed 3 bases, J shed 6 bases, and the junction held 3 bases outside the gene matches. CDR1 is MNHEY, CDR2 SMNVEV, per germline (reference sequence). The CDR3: CASSFGQGSGELFF. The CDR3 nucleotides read TGTGCCAGCAGTTTTGGACAGGGATCCGGGGAGCTGTTTTTT.

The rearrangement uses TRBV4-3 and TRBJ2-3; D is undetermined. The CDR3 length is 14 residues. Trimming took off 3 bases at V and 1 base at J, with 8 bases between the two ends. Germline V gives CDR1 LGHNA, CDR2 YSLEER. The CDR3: CASSQGGRTDTQYF. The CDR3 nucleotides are TGCGCCAGCAGCCAGGGCGGTCGCACAGATACGCAGTATTTT.

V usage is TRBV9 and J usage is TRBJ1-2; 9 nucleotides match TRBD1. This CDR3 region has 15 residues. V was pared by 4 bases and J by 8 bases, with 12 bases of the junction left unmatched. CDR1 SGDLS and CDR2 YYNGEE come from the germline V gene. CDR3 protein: CASSNGDRAFGGYTF. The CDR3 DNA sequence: TGTGCCAGCAGCAACGGGGACAGGGCGTTTGGCGGCTACACCTTC.

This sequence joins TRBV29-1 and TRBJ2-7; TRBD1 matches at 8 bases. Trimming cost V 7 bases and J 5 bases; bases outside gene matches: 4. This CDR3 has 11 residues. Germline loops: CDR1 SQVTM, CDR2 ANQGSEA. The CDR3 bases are TGCAGCGCAGGGACAGGTAACGAGCAGTACTTC. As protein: CSAGTGNEQYF.

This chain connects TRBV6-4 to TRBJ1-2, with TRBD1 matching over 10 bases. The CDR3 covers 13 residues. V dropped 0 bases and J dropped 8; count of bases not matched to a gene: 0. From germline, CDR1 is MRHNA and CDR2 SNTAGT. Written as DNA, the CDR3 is TGTGCCAGCAGTGACTCGACAGGGGGCGGCTACACCTTC. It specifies CASSDSTGGGYTF.

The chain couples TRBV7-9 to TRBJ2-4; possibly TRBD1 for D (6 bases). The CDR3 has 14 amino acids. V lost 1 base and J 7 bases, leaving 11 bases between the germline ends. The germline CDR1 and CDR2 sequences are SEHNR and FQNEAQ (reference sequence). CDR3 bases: TGTGCCAGCAGCTTAGTGCAGGGGAGTAACATTCAGTACTTC. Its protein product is CASSLVQGSNIQYF.

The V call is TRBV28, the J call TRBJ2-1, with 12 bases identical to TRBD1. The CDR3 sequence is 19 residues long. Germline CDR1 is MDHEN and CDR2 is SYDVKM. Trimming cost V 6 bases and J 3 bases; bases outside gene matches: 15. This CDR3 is CASSLGTGGDSFDYNEQFF. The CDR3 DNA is TGTGCCAGCAGCCTCGGGACAGGGGGCGATAGCTTCGACTACAATGAGCAGTTCTTC.

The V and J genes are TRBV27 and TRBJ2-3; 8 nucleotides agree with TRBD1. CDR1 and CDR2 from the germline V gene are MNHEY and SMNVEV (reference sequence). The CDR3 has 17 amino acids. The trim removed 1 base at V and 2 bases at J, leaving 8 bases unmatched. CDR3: CASSLLSRTGPTDTQYF. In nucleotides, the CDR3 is TGTGCCAGCAGTTTATTGTCCCGGACAGGGCCCACAGATACGCAGTATTTT.

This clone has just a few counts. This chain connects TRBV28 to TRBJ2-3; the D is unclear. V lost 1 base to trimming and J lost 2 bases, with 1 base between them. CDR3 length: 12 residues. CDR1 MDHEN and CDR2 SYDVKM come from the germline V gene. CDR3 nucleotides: TGTGCCAGCAGTTTATCCACAGATACGCAGTATTTT. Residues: CASSLSTDTQYF. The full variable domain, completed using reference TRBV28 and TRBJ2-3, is DVKVTQSSRYLVKRTGEKVFLECVQDMDHENMFWYRQDPGLGLRLIYFSYDVKMKEKGDIPEGYSVSREKKERFSLILESASTNQTSMYLCASSLSTDTQYFGPGTRLTVL.

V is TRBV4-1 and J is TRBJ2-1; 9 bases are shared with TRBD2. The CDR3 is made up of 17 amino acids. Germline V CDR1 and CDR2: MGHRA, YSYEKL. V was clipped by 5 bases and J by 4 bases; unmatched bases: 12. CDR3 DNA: TGCGCCAGCAGCAAGGGGGGCGGGAGGGACGTTTACAATGAGCAGTTCTTC. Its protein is CASSKGGGRDVYNEQFF.

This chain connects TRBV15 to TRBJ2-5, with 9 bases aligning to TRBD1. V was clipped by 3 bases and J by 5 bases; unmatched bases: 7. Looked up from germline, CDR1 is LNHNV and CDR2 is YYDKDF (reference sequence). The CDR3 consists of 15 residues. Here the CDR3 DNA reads TGTGCCACCAGCAGGGCGACAGGGGGACGGGAGACCCAGTACTTC. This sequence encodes CATSRATGGRETQYF.

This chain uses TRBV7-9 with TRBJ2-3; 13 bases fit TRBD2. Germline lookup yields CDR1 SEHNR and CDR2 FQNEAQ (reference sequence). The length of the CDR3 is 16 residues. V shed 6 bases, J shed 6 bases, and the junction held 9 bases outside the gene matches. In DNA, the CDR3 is TGTGCCAGCAGGCGAGGACTAGCGGGAGAGTTGGATACGCAGTATTTT. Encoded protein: CASRRGLAGELDTQYF.